A single sample gave rise to the 17 T cell receptor beta chains below, sequenced in a study of immune heterogeneity within non-small cell lung tumors. TCR beta CDR3 amplification used multiplex PCR with 32 V and 13 J primers. TCRdb independently ran MiXCR on the multiplex PCR reads; one entry per CDR3 protein. The sample records some 4,500 distinct CDR3 sequences, roughly 24% being singletons. For each sample, template was 450 to 750 ng of bulk tumor genomic DNA. During surgery, several far-apart biopsies were obtained from every primary tumor. Those enrolled were patients newly diagnosed with untreated non-small cell lung cancer and undergoing curative surgery. Sequenced sample: lung tumor tissue. All receptors come from a man aged 55 to 70 with non-small cell lung cancer.

V and J are TRBV20-1 and TRBJ1-2; 9 bases align to TRBD1. The length of the CDR3 is 15 residues. Germline V CDR1 and CDR2: DFQATT, SNEGSKA (reference sequence). V shed 3 bases, J shed 4 bases, and the junction held 9 bases outside the gene matches. The CDR3 loop reads CSARAPDRGRYGYTF. CDR3 nucleotide sequence: TGCAGTGCTAGGGCCCCGGACAGGGGCCGCTATGGCTACACCTTC.

This clonotype appeared a few times. The rearrangement links TRBV6-1 to TRBJ1-4; D is unclear. The germline CDR1 and CDR2 sequences are MNHNS and SASEGT. The V end was cut by 10 bases, the J end by 0 bases, with 12 bases between. The CDR3 is 14 amino acids. CDR3 nucleotide sequence: TGTGCCACCCGACTGTCCACAACTAATGAAAAACTGTTTTTT. This sequence encodes CATRLSTTNEKLFF.

The genes are TRBV6-1 and TRBJ2-4, with D possibly being TRBD1 (6 bases). V was trimmed by 7 bases and J by 0 bases, leaving 13 bases between them. In germline, CDR1 is MNHNS, CDR2 SASEGT. CDR3 length: 15 amino acids. DNA of the CDR3: TGTGCCAGCAAACCGACAGGACTAGCCAAAAACATTCAGTACTTC. It is translated as CASKPTGLAKNIQYF.

By proportion, this clonotype is medium-sized (0.01 to 0.1%). CDR3 sequence: CASRPHAGGPSEQFF. The CDR3 region has the DNA TGTGCCAGCAGACCGCACGCGGGAGGACCCTCTGAGCAGTTCTTC. The chain combines TRBV7-9 with TRBJ2-1; 8 bases are a match to TRBD2. The CDR3 loop spans 15 amino acids. Germline CDR1 is SEHNR and CDR2 is FQNEAQ (reference sequence). With V trimmed by 6 bases and J by 9 bases, 13 bases remained unmatched.

The CDR3 nucleotides are TGTGCCAGCAGACTAGCGGGAGGCTCGTCCAATGAGCAGTTCTTC. Protein sequence: CASRLAGGSSNEQFF. This chain links TRBV7-9 with TRBJ2-1; 12 bases are a match to TRBD2. Germline V gene data show CDR1 as SEHNR and CDR2 as FQNEAQ (reference sequence). Trimming cost V 6 bases and J 6 bases; bases outside gene matches: 6. The length of the CDR3 is 15 residues. The full variable domain, with the rest looked up from reference TRBV7-9 and TRBJ2-1, is DTGVSQNPRHKITKRGQNVTFRCDPISEHNRLYWYRQTLGQGPEFLTYFQNEAQLEKSRLLSDRFSAERPKGSFSTLEIQRTEQGDSAMYLCASRLAGGSSNEQFFGPGTRLTVL.

CDR3 sequence: CASSWGAGGGSGEQYF. In DNA form, the CDR3 reads TGCGCCAGCAGCTGGGGGGCGGGGGGGGGGTCCGGCGAGCAGTACTTC. V usage is TRBV5-1 and J usage is TRBJ2-7, with 9 bases fitting TRBD2. Germline trimming cut 3 bases from V and 6 bases from J; bases unmatched to any gene: 13. The CDR3 is 16 amino acids. CDR1 is SGHRS, CDR2 YFSETQ, per germline. Full variable domain (missing parts from reference TRBV5-1 and TRBJ2-7): KAGVTQTPRYLIKTRGQQVTLSCSPISGHRSVSWYQQTPGQGLQFLFEYFSETQRNKGNFPGRFSGRQFSNSRSEMNVSTLELGDSALYLCASSWGAGGGSGEQYFGPGTRLTVT.

The table lists this clonotype with a few counts. The chain recombines TRBV5-1 with TRBJ1-5, with D hard to call. Germline CDR1 reads SGHRS; CDR2 reads YFSETQ. Trimming took off 0 bases at V and 0 bases at J, with 7 bases between the two ends. The CDR3 length is 15 residues. The CDR3 here is CASSLGGVSNQPQHF. DNA of the CDR3: TGCGCCAGCAGCTTGGGGGGTGTTAGCAATCAGCCCCAGCATTTT.

In this sample, this clonotype turned up a few times. J is TRBJ2-1 and V is TRBV11-3, with 12 bases fitting TRBD2. V was pared by 5 bases and J by 8 bases, with 7 bases of the junction left unmatched. CDR1 SGHNT and CDR2 YENEEA come from the germline V gene. This CDR3 spans 15 amino acids. CDR3 protein: CASSPTSGSTDEQFF. CDR3 DNA: TGTGCCAGCAGCCCGACTAGCGGGAGCACGGATGAGCAGTTCTTC.

The chain couples TRBV28 to TRBJ1-2; the D is unclear. Germline assignment: CDR1 MDHEN and CDR2 SYDVKM. This CDR3 is 11 amino acids long. Trimming left V 5 bases short and J 6 bases short, with 7 bases between. As DNA, the CDR3 is TGTGCCAGCAGTGCAAACCATGGCTACACCTTC. Translation gives CASSANHGYTF.

This clonotype was detected a few times. V and J are TRBV19 and TRBJ2-1; maybe TRBD1 (5 bases). The CDR3 is 15 residues long. Germline CDR1 LNHDA, CDR2 SQIVND (reference sequence). Trimming took 3 bases from V and 8 from J, leaving 17 bases between them. The CDR3 spells CASSMAAGKYDEQFF. CDR3 DNA sequence: TGTGCCAGTAGTATGGCGGCAGGGAAGTACGATGAGCAGTTCTTC.

This clonotype is categorized as large (0.1 to 1%). The chain recombines TRBV4-1 with TRBJ1-1, with D uncertain. V gave up 1 base and J gave up 6 bases, with 21 bases separating them. The CDR3 runs 17 residues. CDR1 and CDR2 from the germline V gene are MGHRA and YSYEKL. The CDR3 DNA reads TGCGCCAGCAGCCAAGTCACTTCAAAGGCCGGAGATGCTGAAGCTTTCTTT. Translation: CASSQVTSKAGDAEAFF.

Details on this clonotype: The CDR3 does not end in the conserved phenylalanine or tryptophan, so this is likely a read error. The chain employs TRBV6-1 and TRBJ1-5; D might be TRBD1 (6 bases). Per the germline V gene, CDR1 is MNHNS and CDR2 is SASEGT. V shed 1 base and J shed 6 bases, with 19 bases lying between them. The CDR3 covers 17 residues. The CDR3 is CASSEDRAKGFFQPQHS. DNA of the CDR3: TGTGCCAGCAGTGAAGACAGGGCTAAGGGGTTTTTTCAGCCCCAGCATTCT.

This rearrangement joins TRBV5-1 to TRBJ1-2; tentatively, D is TRBD1 (5 bases). The CDR3 runs 14 residues. Between the trimmed V and J ends, which lost 0 bases and 4 bases, there was a span of 10 bases. Germline V gene data show CDR1 as SGHRS and CDR2 as YFSETQ. Here the CDR3 DNA reads TGCGCCAGCAGCTTGGGGGGACGGATCTATGGCTACACCTTC. Translation gives CASSLGGRIYGYTF.

This clonotype was seen once. The junction and the germline gene differ at one end; a read error may be behind it. V and J are TRBV9 and TRBJ2-1; possibly TRBD2 for D (5 bases). CDR3 length equals 14 residues. Germline CDR1 SGDLS, CDR2 YYNGEE. The CDR3: CARSVATSGHEQFF. In DNA form, the CDR3 reads TGTGCCAGAAGCGTAGCTACCAGCGGCCATGAGCAGTTCTTC. Drawing the rest from reference TRBV9 and TRBJ2-1, the complete variable domain is DSGVTQTPKHLITATGQRVTLRCSPRSGDLSVYWYQQSLDQGLQFLIQYYNGEERAKGNILERFSAQQFPDLHSELNLSSLELGDSALYFCARSVATSGHEQFFGPGTRLTVL.

The chain has TRBV28 and TRBJ2-4; D may be TRBD1 or TRBD2 (5 bases each). The CDR3 is 16 amino acids. Trimming took off 4 bases at V and 2 bases at J, with 15 bases between the two ends. Germline-derived CDR1 and CDR2 are MDHEN and SYDVKM. CDR3 DNA: TGTGCCAGCAGTTCAGAGGGGCCAGTATCCAAAAACATTCAGTACTTC. Its translation is CASSSEGPVSKNIQYF.

In this sample, this clonotype turned up a few times. The gene calls are TRBV12-3 or TRBV12-4 and TRBJ2-1, with a possible D match to TRBD2 (6 bases). Between the trimmed V and J ends, which lost 3 bases and 2 bases, there was a span of 8 bases. The CDR3 runs 14 residues. The CDR3 nucleotides are TGTGCCAGCAGTTTGGGACTCGCCTACAATGAGCAGTTCTTC. Translated, it gives CASSLGLAYNEQFF.

The chain recombines TRBV28 with TRBJ2-3, with D possibly being TRBD1 or TRBD2 (5 bases each). Germline V gene sequence: CDR1 MDHEN, CDR2 SYDVKM. This CDR3 is 15 amino acids long. Trimming removed 5 bases from V and 2 bases from J, with 14 bases in between. The CDR3 loop is CASSPRGGSTDTQYF. The CDR3 DNA follows: TGTGCCAGCAGTCCTCGGGGCGGATCCACAGATACGCAGTATTTT.